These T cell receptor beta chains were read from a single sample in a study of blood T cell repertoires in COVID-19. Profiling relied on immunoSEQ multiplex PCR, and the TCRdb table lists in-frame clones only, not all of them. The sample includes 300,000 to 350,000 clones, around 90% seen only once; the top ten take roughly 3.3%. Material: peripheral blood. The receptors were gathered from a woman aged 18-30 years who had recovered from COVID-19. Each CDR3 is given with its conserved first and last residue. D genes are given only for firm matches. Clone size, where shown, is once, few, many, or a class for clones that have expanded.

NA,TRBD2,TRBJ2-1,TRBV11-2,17,TGTGCCAGCAGCTTAGGCCCCGCGGGGGACTCCTACAATGAGCAGTTCTTC,CASSLGPAGDSYNEQFF
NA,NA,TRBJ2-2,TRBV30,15,TGTGCCTGGGAAGCGGCCCCACTAGGGACCGGGGAGCTGTTTTTT,CAWEAAPLGTGELFF
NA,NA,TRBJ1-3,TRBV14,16,TGTGCCAGCAGCCAAGATCAAGCGCCCTCTGGAAACACCATATATTTT,CASSQDQAPSGNTIYF
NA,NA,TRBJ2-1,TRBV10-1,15,TGCGCCAGCAGTGAGTCGGGGGCTAAGGGCAATGAGCAGTTCTTC,CASSESGAKGNEQFF
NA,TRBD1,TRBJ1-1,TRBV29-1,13,TGCAGCGTTGATGGACAGGGTCGCGCTGAAGCTTTCTTT,CSVDGQGRAEAFF
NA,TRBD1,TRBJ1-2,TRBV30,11,TGTGCCTGGGGGGGACAGGGTTTGGGCACCTTC,CAWGGQGLGTF
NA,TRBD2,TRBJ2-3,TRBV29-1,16,TGCAGCGTTGAAGATCTAGCGGGGGGGACCATAGATACGCAGTATTTT,CSVEDLAGGTIDTQYF
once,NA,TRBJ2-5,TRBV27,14,TGTGCCAGCAGTTGGGGCCTCTCGGGAGAGACCCAGTACTTC,CASSWGLSGETQYF
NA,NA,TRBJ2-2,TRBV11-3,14,TGTGCCAGCAGCTTAGTATCGCGGGGCGGGGAGCTGTTTTTT,CASSLVSRGGELFF
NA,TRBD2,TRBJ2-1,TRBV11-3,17,TGTGCCAGCAGCCCCCTATTAGCGGGAGGATCTTTCAATGAGCAGTTCTTC,CASSPLLAGGSFNEQFF
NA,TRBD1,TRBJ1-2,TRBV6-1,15,TGTGCCAGCAGTGAACCGGGACAGGTGTACTATGGCTACACCTTC,CASSEPGQVYYGYTF
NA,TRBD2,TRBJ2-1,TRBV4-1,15,TGCGCCAGCAGCCAACCCCAGCGGGAGGACAATGAGCAGTTCTTC,CASSQPQREDNEQFF
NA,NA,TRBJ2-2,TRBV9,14,TGTGCCAGCAGCGAACAGGGAACCACCGGGGAGCTGTTTTTT,CASSEQGTTGELFF
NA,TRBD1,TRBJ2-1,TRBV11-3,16,TGTGCCAGCAGCTTGGGTTTGGGACAGGAGAGCAATGAGCAGTTCTTC,CASSLGLGQESNEQFF
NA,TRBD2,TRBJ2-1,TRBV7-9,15,TGTGCCAGCAGCTCGTCACGGGCGGGAGCCCATGAGCAGTTCTTC,CASSSSRAGAHEQFF
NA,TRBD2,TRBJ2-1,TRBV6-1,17,TGTGCCAGCAGTGAAGCCCCCGGGACTAGCGTATACAATGAGCAGTTCTTC,CASSEAPGTSVYNEQFF
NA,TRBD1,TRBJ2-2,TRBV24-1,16,TGTGCCACCAGTGATATCCGGCAGGGGGCGACCGGGGAGCTGTTTTTT,CATSDIRQGATGELFF
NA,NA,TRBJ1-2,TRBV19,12,TGTGCCAGTAGTACGACAGCCTATGGCTACACCTTC,CASSTTAYGYTF
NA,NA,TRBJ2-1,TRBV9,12,TGTGCCAGCAACGTGGGGGGCAATGAGCAGTTCTTC,CASNVGGNEQFF
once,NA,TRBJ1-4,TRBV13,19,TGTGCCAGCAGCTCGAGGGAATGGTTGGCGAGTGCAACTAATGAAAAACTGTTTTTT,CASSSREWLASATNEKLFF
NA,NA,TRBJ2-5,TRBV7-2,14,TGTGCCAGCAGCTTCGGCGGGAATCAAGAGACCCAGTACTTC,CASSFGGNQETQYF
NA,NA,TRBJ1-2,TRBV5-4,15,TGTGCCAGCAGCTTATCGTTTCGGGGGGTGAATGGCTACACCTTC,CASSLSFRGVNGYTF
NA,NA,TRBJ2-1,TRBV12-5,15,TGTGCTAGTGGTCCCCCCCGCGGCGGATACAATGAGCAGTTCTTC,CASGPPRGGYNEQFF
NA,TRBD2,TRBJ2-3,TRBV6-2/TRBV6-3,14,TGTGCCAGCAGTACCCTTGCGGGAGGAGATACGCAGTATTTT,CASSTLAGGDTQYF
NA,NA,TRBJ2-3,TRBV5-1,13,TGCGCCAGCAGCTTCGGGGAAGGAGATACGCAGTATTTT,CASSFGEGDTQYF
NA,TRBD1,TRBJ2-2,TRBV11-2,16,TGTGCCAGCAGCTTAGCACAGGGGGCGGGCACCGGGGAGCTGTTTTTT,CASSLAQGAGTGELFF
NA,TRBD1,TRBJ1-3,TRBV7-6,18,TGTGCCAGCAGCCTCCGACAGGGCCCGTTAATTGAAGGAAACACCATATATTTT,CASSLRQGPLIEGNTIYF
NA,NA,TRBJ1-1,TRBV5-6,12,TGTGCCAGCAGCTTGGGGGCAGGGTCGGCTTTCTTT,CASSLGAGSAFF
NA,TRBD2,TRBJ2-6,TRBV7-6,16,TGTGCCAGCAGCTTAGAGGCGGGAGATGGGGCCAACGTCCTGACTTTC,CASSLEAGDGANVLTF
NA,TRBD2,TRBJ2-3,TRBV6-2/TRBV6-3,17,TGTGCCAGCAGTTTAGGGCGGCGGGAGGCCCCCTTATATACGCAGTATTTT,CASSLGRREAPLYTQYF